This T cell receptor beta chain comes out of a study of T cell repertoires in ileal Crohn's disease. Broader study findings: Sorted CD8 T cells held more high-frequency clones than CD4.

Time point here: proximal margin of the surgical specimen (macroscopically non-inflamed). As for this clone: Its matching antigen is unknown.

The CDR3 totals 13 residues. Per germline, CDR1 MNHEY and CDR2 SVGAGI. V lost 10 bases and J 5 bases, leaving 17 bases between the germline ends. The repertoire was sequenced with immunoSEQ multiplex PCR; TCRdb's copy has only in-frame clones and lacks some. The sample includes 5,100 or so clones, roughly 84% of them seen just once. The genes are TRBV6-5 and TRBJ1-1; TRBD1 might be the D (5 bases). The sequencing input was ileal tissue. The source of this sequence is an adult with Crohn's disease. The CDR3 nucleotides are TGTGCCACTCACGGGACGGGGGGAACTGAAGCTTTCTTT. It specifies CATHGTGGTEAFF.